The present T cell receptor beta chain was sequenced within a study of blood T cells in healthy people across ages. Study-level background: Per every two T cells, about one barcoded beta molecule was captured by template switching.

General study points: Without sorted subsets, naive and antigen-experienced compartments could not be conclusively compared.

Total RNA was extracted at no less than 6 micrograms per sample. Together with a sample-barcoded 5' primer, a J-beta primer mix was included in a second PCR lasting roughly 6 to 12 cycles. Paired-end reads containing CDR3 totaled no fewer than 2.5 million for each sample. TCRdb analysed the 5' RACE reads with MiXCR anew, one entry per CDR3 protein. Here the sample spans 850,000 or so distinct CDR3 sequences, around 26% being singletons. This clonotype was seen many times. Its cognate antigen is unknown. The clonotype was recovered from a woman of 80 years or more in good health. The sequenced sample was blood.

The CDR3 DNA reads as TGCGCCAGCAGCTTGGCCGGGACAGCTAGCACAGATACGCAGTATTTT. This translates into CASSLAGTASTDTQYF. The rearrangement links TRBV5-1 to TRBJ2-3; 7 bases agree with TRBD1. Germline-derived CDR1 and CDR2 are SGHRS and YFSETQ. There are 16 residues in the CDR3. The ends lost 0 bases at V and 0 bases at J; junction bases unmatched: 4.